This TCR beta chain originates from a study of T-cell memory formation after mild COVID-19. From the 5' RACE reads, TCRdb called clonotypes with MiXCR, one entry per CDR3 protein. The sample includes 400,000 to 450,000 distinct CDR3 sequences, more than 15% of them seen just once. The CDR3 consists of 13 residues. V was cut by 1 base and J by 7 bases, with 10 bases left in between. Germline values: CDR1 SGHTA, CDR2 FQGNSA. This clonotype turned up a few times. This chain connects TRBV7-2 to TRBJ1-2; D possibly corresponds to TRBD1 (6 bases). This TCR was sampled from a man between 18 and 29 years old who had mild COVID-19 (a few samples of this study predate the infection). Cell type and time point are not known. The sequenced sample consisted of PBMCs or a T cell subset sorted from them (not recorded which). CDR3 sequence (DNA): TGTGCCAGCAGCTTAGTGGGGGGGGCTGGCTACACCTTC. Translation gives CASSLVGGAGYTF.